The clone carrying this TCR beta chain was detected only once. Germline-derived CDR1 and CDR2 are SGHTA and FQGNSA. The CDR3 totals 18 residues. V shed 1 base and J 3 bases; nucleotides not matched to a gene: 5. Repertoires were generated with immunoSEQ multiplex PCR, while TCRdb's copy carries only in-frame clones and drops some. The sample carries about 59,000 clones, about 94% recorded once. The sample originates from a study of T cell changes during pregnancy in multiple sclerosis. The sequence came from a female donor with multiple sclerosis, enrolled in a pregnancy study. This sequence joins TRBV7-2 and TRBJ2-1, with 14 bases matching TRBD2. The source material was CD8+ T cells from peripheral blood mononuclear cells, sampled in the third trimester of pregnancy. In nucleotides, the CDR3 is TGTGCCAGCAGCTTAGAAGGGACTAGCGGGAGATTCTACAATGAGCAGTTCTTC. The encoded protein is CASSLEGTSGRFYNEQFF. The variable domain in full, completed from reference TRBV7-2 and TRBJ2-1, reads GAGVSQSPSNKVTEKGKDVELRCDPISGHTALYWYRQSLGQGLEFLIYFQGNSAPDKSGLPSDRFSAERTGGSVSTLTIQRTQQEDSAVYLCASSLEGTSGRFYNEQFFGPGTRLTVL.